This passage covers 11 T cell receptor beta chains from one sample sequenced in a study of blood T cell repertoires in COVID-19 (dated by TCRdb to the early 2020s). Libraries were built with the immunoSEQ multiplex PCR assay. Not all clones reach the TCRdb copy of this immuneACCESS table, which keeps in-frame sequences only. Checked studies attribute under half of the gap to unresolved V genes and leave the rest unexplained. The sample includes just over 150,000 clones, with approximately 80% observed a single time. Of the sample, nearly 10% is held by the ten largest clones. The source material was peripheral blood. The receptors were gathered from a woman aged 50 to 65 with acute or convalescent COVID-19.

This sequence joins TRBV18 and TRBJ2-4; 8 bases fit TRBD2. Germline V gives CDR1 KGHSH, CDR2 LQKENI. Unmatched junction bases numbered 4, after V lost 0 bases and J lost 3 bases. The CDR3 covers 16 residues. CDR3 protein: CASSPPVGGDKNIQYF. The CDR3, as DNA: TGTGCCAGCTCACCACCGGTCGGGGGGGACAAAAACATTCAGTACTTC. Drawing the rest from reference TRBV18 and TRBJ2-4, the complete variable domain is NAGVMQNPRHLVRRRGQEARLRCSPMKGHSHVYWYRQLPEEGLKFMVYLQKENIIDESGMPKERFSAEFPKEGPSILRIQQVVRGDSAAYFCASSPPVGGDKNIQYFGAGTRLSVL.

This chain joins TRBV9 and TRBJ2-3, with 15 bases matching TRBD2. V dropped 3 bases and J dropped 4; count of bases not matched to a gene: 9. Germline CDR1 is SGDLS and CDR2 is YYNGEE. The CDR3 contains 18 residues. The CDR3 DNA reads TGTGCCAGCAGCGGGGGGACTAGCGGGAGGATATGGCCAGATACGCAGTATTTT. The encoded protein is CASSGGTSGRIWPDTQYF.

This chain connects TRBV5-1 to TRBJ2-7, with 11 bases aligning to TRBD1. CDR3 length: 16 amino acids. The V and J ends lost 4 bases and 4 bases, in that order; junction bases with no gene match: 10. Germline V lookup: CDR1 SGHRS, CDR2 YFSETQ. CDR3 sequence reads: CASSPSGTGGWYEQYF. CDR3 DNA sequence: TGCGCCAGCAGCCCGTCCGGGACAGGGGGGTGGTACGAGCAGTACTTC. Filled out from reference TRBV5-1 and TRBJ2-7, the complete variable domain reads KAGVTQTPRYLIKTRGQQVTLSCSPISGHRSVSWYQQTPGQGLQFLFEYFSETQRNKGNFPGRFSGRQFSNSRSEMNVSTLELGDSALYLCASSPSGTGGWYEQYFGPGTRLTVT.

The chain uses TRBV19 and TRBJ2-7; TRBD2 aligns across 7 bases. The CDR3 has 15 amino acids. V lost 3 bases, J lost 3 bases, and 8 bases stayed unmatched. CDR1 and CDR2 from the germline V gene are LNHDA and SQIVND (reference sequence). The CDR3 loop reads CASSMGVLAVYEQYF. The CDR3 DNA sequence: TGTGCCAGTAGTATGGGTGTGCTAGCGGTCTACGAGCAGTACTTC.

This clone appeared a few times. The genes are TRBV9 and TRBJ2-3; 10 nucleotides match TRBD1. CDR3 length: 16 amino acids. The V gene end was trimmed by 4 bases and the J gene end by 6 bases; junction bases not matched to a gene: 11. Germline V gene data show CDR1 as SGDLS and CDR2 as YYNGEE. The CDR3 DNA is TGTGCCAGCAGCACCGGGACAGGGGATGTCTGGGATACGCAGTATTTT. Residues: CASSTGTGDVWDTQYF.

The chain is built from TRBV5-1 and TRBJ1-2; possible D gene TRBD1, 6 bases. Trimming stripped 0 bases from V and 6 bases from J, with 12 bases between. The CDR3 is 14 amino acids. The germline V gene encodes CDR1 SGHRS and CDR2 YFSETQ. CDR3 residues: CASSLAQGSDGYTF. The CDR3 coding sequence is TGCGCCAGCAGCTTGGCCCAGGGGAGTGATGGCTACACCTTC.

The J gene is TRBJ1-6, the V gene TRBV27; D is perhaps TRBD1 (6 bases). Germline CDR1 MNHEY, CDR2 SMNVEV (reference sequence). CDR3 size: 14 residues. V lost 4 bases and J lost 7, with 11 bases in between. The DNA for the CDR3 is TGTGCCAGCAGTTACGGGACACTAAATTCACCCCTCCACTTT. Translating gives CASSYGTLNSPLHF.

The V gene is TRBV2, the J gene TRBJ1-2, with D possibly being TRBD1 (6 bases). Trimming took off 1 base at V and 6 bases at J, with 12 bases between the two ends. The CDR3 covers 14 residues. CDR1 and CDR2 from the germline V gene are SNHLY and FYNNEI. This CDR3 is CASSEVAGVDGYTF. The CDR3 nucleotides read TGTGCCAGCAGTGAAGTGGCAGGGGTGGATGGCTACACCTTC. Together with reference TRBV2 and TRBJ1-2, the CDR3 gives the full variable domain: EPEVTQTPSHQVTQMGQEVILRCVPISNHLYFYWYRQILGQKVEFLVSFYNNEISEKSEIFDDQFSVERPDGSNFTLKIRSTKLEDSAMYFCASSEVAGVDGYTFGSGTRLTVV.

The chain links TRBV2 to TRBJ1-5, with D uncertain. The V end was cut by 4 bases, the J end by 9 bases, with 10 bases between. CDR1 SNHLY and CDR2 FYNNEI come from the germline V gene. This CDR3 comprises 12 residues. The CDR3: CASSALGGPQHF. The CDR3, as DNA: TGTGCCAGCAGTGCCCTCGGAGGGCCCCAGCATTTT.

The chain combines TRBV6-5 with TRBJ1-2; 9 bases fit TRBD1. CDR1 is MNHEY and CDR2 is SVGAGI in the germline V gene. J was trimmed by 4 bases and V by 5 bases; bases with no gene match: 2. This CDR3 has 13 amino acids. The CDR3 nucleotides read TGTGCCAGCAGTAAGACAGGGGGCTATGGCTACACCTTC. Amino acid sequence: CASSKTGGYGYTF.

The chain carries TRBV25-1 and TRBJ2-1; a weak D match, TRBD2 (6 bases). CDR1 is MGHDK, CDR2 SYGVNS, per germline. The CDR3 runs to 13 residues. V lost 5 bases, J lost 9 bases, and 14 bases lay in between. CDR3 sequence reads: CASSRLVEGEQFF. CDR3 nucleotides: TGTGCCAGCAGTCGTCTAGTGGAGGGTGAGCAGTTCTTC.